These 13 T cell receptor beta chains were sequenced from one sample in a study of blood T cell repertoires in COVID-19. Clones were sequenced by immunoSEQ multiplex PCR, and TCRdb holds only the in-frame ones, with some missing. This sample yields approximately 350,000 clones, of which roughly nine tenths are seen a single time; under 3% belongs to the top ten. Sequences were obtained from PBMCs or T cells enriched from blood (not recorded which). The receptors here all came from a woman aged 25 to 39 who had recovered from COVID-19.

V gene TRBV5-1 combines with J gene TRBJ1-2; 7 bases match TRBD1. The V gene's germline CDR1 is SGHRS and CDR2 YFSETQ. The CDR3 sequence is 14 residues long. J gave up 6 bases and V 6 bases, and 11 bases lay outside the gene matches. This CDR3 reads CASNGGQPTDGYTF. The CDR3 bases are TGCGCCAGCAACGGGGGACAGCCGACTGATGGCTACACCTTC.

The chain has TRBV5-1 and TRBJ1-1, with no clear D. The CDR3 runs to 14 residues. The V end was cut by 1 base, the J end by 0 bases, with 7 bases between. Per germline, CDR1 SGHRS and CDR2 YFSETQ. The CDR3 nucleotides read TGCGCCAGCAGCTTGTTTTCAATGAACACTGAAGCTTTCTTT. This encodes CASSLFSMNTEAFF.

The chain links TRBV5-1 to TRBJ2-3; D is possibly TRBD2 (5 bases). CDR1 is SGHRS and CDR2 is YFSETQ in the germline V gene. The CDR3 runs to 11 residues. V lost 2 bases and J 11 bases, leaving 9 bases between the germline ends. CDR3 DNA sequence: TGCGCCAGCAGCTTAACGGGGATGCAGTATTTT. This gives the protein CASSLTGMQYF. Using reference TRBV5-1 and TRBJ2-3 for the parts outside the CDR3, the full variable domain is KAGVTQTPRYLIKTRGQQVTLSCSPISGHRSVSWYQQTPGQGLQFLFEYFSETQRNKGNFPGRFSGRQFSNSRSEMNVSTLELGDSALYLCASSLTGMQYFGPGTRLTVL.

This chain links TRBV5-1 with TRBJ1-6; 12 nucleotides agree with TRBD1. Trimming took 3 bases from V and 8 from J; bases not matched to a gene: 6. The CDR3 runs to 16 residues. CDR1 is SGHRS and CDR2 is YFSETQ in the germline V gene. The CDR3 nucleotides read TGCGCCAGCAGCTCGGGACAGGGGGCAACAGATTCACCCCTCCACTTT. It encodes CASSSGQGATDSPLHF. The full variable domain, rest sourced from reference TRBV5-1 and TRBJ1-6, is KAGVTQTPRYLIKTRGQQVTLSCSPISGHRSVSWYQQTPGQGLQFLFEYFSETQRNKGNFPGRFSGRQFSNSRSEMNVSTLELGDSALYLCASSSGQGATDSPLHFGNGTRLTVT.

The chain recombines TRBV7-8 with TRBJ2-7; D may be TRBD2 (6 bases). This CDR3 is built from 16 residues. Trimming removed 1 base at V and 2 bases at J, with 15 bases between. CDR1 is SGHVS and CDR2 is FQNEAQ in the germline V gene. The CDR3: CASSLGGVAEAYEQYF. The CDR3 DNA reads TGTGCCAGCAGCTTAGGGGGGGTAGCGGAAGCCTACGAGCAGTACTTC.

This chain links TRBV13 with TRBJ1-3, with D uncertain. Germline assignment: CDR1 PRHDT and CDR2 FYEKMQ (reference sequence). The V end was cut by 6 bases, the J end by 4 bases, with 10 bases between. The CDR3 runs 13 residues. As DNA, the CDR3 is TGTGCCAGCAGGAGGGAGGACGGAAACACCATATATTTT. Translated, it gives CASRREDGNTIYF.

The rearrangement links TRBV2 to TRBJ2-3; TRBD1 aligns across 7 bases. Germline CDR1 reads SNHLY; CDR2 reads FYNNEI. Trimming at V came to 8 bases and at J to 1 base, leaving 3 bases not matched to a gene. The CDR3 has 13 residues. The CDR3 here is CASWDRRTDTQYF. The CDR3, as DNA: TGTGCCAGCTGGGACAGACGCACAGATACGCAGTATTTT.

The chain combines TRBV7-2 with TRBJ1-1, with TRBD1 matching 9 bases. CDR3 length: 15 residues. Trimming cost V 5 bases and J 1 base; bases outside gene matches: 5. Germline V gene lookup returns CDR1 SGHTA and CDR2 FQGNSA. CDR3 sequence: CASSPDRGWNTEAFF. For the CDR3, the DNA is TGTGCCAGCAGCCCCGACAGGGGGTGGAACACTGAAGCTTTCTTT.

Here the CDR3 DNA reads TGTGCCAGCAGTACTACAGGGGGCAATCAGCCCCAGCATTTT. Encoded protein: CASSTTGGNQPQHF. This chain uses TRBV27 with TRBJ1-5; 7 bases are a match to TRBD1. In germline, CDR1 is MNHEY, CDR2 SMNVEV (reference sequence). The trim removed 5 bases at V and 2 bases at J, leaving 3 bases unmatched. The CDR3 runs to 14 residues.

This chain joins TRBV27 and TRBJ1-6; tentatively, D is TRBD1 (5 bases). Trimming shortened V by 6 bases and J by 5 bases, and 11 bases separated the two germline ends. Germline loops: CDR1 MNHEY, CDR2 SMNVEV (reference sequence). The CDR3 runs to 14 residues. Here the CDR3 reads CASSPGQDNSPLHF. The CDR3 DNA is TGTGCCAGCAGCCCAGGACAAGATAATTCACCCCTCCACTTT.

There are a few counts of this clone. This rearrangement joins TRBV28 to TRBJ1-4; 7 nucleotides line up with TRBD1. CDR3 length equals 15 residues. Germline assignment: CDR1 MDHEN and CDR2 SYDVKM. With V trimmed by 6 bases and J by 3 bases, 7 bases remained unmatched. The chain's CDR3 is CASSPGGTANEKLFF. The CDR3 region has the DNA TGTGCCAGCAGCCCAGGGGGTACGGCTAATGAAAAACTGTTTTTT.

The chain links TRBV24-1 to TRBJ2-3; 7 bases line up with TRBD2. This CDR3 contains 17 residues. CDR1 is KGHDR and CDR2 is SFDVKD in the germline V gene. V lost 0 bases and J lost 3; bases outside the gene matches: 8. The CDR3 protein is CATSDLWGEGWTDTQYF. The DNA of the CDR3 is TGTGCCACCAGTGATTTGTGGGGGGAGGGTTGGACAGATACGCAGTATTTT.

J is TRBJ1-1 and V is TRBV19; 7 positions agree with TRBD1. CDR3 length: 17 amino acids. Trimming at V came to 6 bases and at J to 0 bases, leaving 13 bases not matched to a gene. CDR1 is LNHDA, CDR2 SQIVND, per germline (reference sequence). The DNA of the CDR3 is TGTGCCAGTAGCAATAGAGGGGGCGGGAACCTGAACACTGAAGCTTTCTTT. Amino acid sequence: CASSNRGGGNLNTEAFF. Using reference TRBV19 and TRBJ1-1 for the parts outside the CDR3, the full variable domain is DGGITQSPKYLFRKEGQNVTLSCEQNLNHDAMYWYRQDPGQGLRLIYYSQIVNDFQKGDIAEGYSVSREKKESFPLTVTSAQKNPTAFYLCASSNRGGGNLNTEAFFGQGTRLTVV.